This TCR beta chain stems from a study of CD8 T cells in Susac syndrome. As for this clonotype: The target antigen is unknown.

The CDR3 sequence is 13 residues long. The trim removed 10 bases at V and 7 bases at J, leaving 5 bases unmatched. The germline V gene has CDR1 ENHRY and CDR2 SYGVKD. RNA, at roughly 0.5 to 1 ug, was reverse transcribed with random hexamers. Across 54 Vbeta and 13 Jbeta, TCR beta CDR3 was amplified with immunoSEQ multiplex PCR. Each CDR3 protein gets one entry after TCRdb re-called the immunoSEQ multiplex PCR reads with MiXCR. The data contain about 94,000 distinct CDR3 sequences, 90% to 95% of them seen just once; the ten biggest clones take up approximately 0.3%. Broader study findings: No clonal expansion appeared among CD4+ T cells in Susac patients.

This sequence was found in a human donor with Susac syndrome. The sequenced sample was CD4+ T cells from PBMCs. The rearrangement joins TRBV10-3 to TRBJ1-6; 9 bases map to TRBD1. The CDR3 reads CANRQGENSPLHF. CDR3 nucleotides: TGTGCCAACAGACAGGGGGAAAATTCACCCCTCCACTTT.